Included here is one T cell receptor beta chain sequence, with context. The antigen remains undetermined. This sample is part of a study of T cell responses to AZD1222 COVID-19 vaccine. Study-level findings and limits: Across the whole spike, CD4 TCRs peaked at regions 160-218 and 743-854. Spike-specific TCR repertoires showed rising breadth and depth after two AZD1222 doses. Mostly white British, mostly female donors; authors suggested clonal diversity may be underestimated.

Data came from immunoSEQ multiplex PCR; TCRdb stores just in-frame clones and leaves some out. This table holds approximately 150,000 clones, roughly 90% found once. Germline CDR1 and CDR2: SGHKS and YYEKEE (reference sequence). V shed 4 bases and J shed 5 bases, with 15 bases lying between them. The CDR3 sequence is 15 residues long. The sequence was obtained from an adult who received the AZD1222 COVID-19 vaccine. Specimen: peripheral blood, collected 28 days after the second AZD1222 dose. The rearrangement uses TRBV5-5 and TRBJ2-2, with D maybe TRBD2 (6 bases). The DNA for the CDR3 is TGTGCCAGCAGCCGTCACCGGGACTCAACCGGGGAGCTGTTTTTT. The encoded protein is CASSRHRDSTGELFF.